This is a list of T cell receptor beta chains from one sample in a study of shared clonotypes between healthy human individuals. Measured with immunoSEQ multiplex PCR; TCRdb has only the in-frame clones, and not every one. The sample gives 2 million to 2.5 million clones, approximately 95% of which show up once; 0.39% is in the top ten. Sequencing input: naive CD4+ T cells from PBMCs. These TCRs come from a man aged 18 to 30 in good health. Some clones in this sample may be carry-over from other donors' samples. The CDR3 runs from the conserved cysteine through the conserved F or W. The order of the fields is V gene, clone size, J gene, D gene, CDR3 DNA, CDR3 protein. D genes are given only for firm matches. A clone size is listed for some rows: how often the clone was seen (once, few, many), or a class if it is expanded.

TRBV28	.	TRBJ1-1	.	TGTGCCAGCAGTGTTTGGGGGGGACTCCTCACTGAAGCTTTCTTT	CASSVWGGLLTEAFF
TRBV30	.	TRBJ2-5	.	TGTGCCTGGGCAGAAAGGCAAGAGACCCAGTACTTC	CAWAERQETQYF
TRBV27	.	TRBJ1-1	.	TGTGCCAGCAGTTTTCTCCCCTCAGGGGACAAGAACACTGAAGCTTTCTTT	CASSFLPSGDKNTEAFF
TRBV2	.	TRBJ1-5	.	TGTGCCAGCAGTGAGTTGGCAGGGTTCCAGCCCCAGCATTTT	CASSELAGFQPQHF
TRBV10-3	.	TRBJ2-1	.	TGTGCCATCAGTGAGATTACTAGCAATGAGCAGTTCTTC	CAISEITSNEQFF
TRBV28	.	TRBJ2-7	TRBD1	TGTGCCAGCAGACAAGATTTGACAGGGAGAAACGAGCAGTACTTC	CASRQDLTGRNEQYF
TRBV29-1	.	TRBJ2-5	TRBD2	TGCAGCACCTCCCCCCCGGGGGGGGGTCAAGAGACCCAGTACTTC	CSTSPPGGGQETQYF
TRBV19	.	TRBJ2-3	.	TGTGCCAGTAGCGTGTCTGGGGGGAGAACAGATACGCAGTATTTT	CASSVSGGRTDTQYF
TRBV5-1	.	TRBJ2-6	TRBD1	TGCGCCAGCAGCGCGACAGGGGGTACGTCTGGGGCCAACGTCCTGACTTTC	CASSATGGTSGANVLTF
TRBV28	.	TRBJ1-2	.	TGTGCCAGCAGTTTAGTTACTGGGTATGGCTACACCTTC	CASSLVTGYGYTF
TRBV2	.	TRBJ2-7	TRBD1	TGTGCCAGCAGTGGACAGGGGGTCTCCTACGAGCAGTACTTC	CASSGQGVSYEQYF
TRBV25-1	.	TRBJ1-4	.	TGTGCCAGCAGTCCGGGGAGGGAAAAACTGTTTTTT	CASSPGREKLFF
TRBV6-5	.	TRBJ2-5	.	TGTGCCAGCAGCCCGAGGCGGACCCAAGAGACCCAGTACTTC	CASSPRRTQETQYF
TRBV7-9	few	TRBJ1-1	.	TGTGCCAGCAGCTTACCAGCGGGGAAAGCTTTCTTT	CASSLPAGKAFF
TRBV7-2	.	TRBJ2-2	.	TGTGCCAGCAGCTTAGAGGGTGGGACCGGGGAGCTGTTTTTT	CASSLEGGTGELFF
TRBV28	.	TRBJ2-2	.	TGTGCCAGCAGTCCGACGACCGCTGGCCACGACGGCAACACCGGGGAGCTGTTTTTT	CASSPTTAGHDGNTGELFF
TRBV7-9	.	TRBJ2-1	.	TGTGCCAGCAGCTTAGGGGCGGATAGTGAGCAGTTCTTC	CASSLGADSEQFF
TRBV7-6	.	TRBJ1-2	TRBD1	TGTGCCAGCAGCCGGGGACAGGGCTATGGCTACACCTTC	CASSRGQGYGYTF
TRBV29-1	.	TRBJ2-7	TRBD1	TGCAGCGTTTGCCCTGGGACAGGGGGTTTGGACGAGCAGTACTTC	CSVCPGTGGLDEQYF
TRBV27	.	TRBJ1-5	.	TGTGCCAGCAGCCCCATTCTGAATAGCAATCAGCCCCAGCATTTT	CASSPILNSNQPQHF
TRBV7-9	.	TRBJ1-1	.	TGTGCCAGCAGCGGTCAACAGGGCGGGGGCACTGAAGCTTTCTTT	CASSGQQGGGTEAFF
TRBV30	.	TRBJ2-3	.	TGTGCCTGGAGTCCGGGGGCAGATACGCAGTATTTT	CAWSPGADTQYF
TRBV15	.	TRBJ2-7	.	TGTGCCACCAGCAGAGATAATGATAGGGCGGGCGAGCAGTACTTC	CATSRDNDRAGEQYF
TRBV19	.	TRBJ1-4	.	TGTGCCAGTAGTATTTCACGAATTTTTAATGAAAAACTGTTTTTT	CASSISRIFNEKLFF
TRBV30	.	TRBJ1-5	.	TGTGCCTGGAGGTTTAAGGGAAGCGGCAATCAGCCCCAGCATTTT	CAWRFKGSGNQPQHF
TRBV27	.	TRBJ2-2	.	TGTGCCAGCACTACTAGAGGGACCGGGGAGCTGTTTTTT	CASTTRGTGELFF
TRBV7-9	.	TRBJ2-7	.	TGTGCCAGCAGCAGGGACTCCTTCTACGAGCAGTACTTC	CASSRDSFYEQYF
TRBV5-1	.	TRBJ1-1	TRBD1	TGCGCCAGCAGCTTGATGGACAGGGGGCGCGTCACTGAAGCTTTCTTT	CASSLMDRGRVTEAFF
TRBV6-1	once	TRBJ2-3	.	TGTGCCAGCAGAGCATCAGGAGATACGCAGTATTTT	CASRASGDTQYF
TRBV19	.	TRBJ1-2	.	TGTGCCAGTAGTCCCTTTAGGGGACTCAAGTCTAACTATGGCTACACCTTC	CASSPFRGLKSNYGYTF
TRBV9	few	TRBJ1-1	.	TGTGCCAGCAGCGTTCTAACAGGGATGAACACTGAAGCTTTCTTT	CASSVLTGMNTEAFF
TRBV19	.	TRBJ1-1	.	TGTGCCAGTAGTTGGAGACAAACGAACACTGAAGCTTTCTTT	CASSWRQTNTEAFF
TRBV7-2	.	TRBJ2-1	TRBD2	TGTGCCAGCAGCCCGAGCGGGCTAGCGGGCTCCTACAATGAGCAGTTCTTC	CASSPSGLAGSYNEQFF
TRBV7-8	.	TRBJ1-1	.	TGTGCCAGCAGCTTACCAATAGGACGGAAGAGGAACACTGAAGCTTTCTTT	CASSLPIGRKRNTEAFF
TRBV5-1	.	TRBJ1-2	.	TGCGCCAGCAGCTTGGACAGGGTTAACTATGGCTACACCTTC	CASSLDRVNYGYTF
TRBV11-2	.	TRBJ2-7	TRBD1	TGTGCCAGCAGCTTAGTTCCCCGGGACAGCTTCGGGCCTTACGAGCAGTACTTC	CASSLVPRDSFGPYEQYF
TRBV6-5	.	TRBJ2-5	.	TGTGCCAGCAGTTATAGTCTGCAAGAGACCCAGTACTTC	CASSYSLQETQYF
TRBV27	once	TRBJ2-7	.	TGTGCCAGCAGTTTATCATCCAGCGGATACGAGCAGTACTTC	CASSLSSSGYEQYF
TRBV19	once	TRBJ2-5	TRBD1	TGTGCCAGTAGTGAACAGGGGGCTGGAGAGACCCAGTACTTC	CASSEQGAGETQYF
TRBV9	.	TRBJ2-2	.	TGTGCCAGCAGCGACAGTCGGGCTGGTGACGGGGAGCTGTTTTTT	CASSDSRAGDGELFF
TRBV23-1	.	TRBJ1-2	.	TGCGCCAGCAGTCAATGGGACACACTTGGCGGCTACACCTTC	CASSQWDTLGGYTF
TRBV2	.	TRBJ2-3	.	TGTGCCAGCAGTGAATATCAATCCACAGATACGCAGTATTTT	CASSEYQSTDTQYF
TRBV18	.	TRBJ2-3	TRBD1	TGTGCCAGCTCACCACAGGGGGCAATGGAGACAGATACGCAGTATTTT	CASSPQGAMETDTQYF
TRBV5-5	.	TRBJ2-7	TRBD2	TGTGCCAGCAAGGATCTCAGGACTAGCGGGAACTACGAGCAGTACTTC	CASKDLRTSGNYEQYF
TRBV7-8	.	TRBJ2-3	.	TGTGCCAGCAGCGTGCCGCGTACCTTAGGGCCAGATACGCAGTATTTT	CASSVPRTLGPDTQYF
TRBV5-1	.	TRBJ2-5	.	TGCGCCAGCAGCTTCACCCCCCAAGAGACCCAGTACTTC	CASSFTPQETQYF
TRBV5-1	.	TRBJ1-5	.	TGCGCCAGCAGCTTGACAGGTTCTGCCAATCAGCCCCAGCATTTT	CASSLTGSANQPQHF
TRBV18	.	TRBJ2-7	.	TGTGCCAGCTCACCTTCGCAAAGTGTAGAGCAGTACTTC	CASSPSQSVEQYF
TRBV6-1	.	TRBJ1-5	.	TGTGCCAGCAGTGCCCGGGACGGCAATCAGCCCCAGCATTTT	CASSARDGNQPQHF
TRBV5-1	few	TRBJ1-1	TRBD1	TGCGCCAGCAGCATATCAGGACAGGATAACACTGAAGCTTTCTTT	CASSISGQDNTEAFF
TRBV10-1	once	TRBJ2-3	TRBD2	TGCGCCAGCAGCCTAATAGCGGGAGATCGGCCGGATACGCAGTATTTT	CASSLIAGDRPDTQYF
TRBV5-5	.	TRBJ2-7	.	TGTGCCAGCAGCTTGGAGGGGCAGGGGAGCTCCTACGAGCAGTACTTC	CASSLEGQGSSYEQYF